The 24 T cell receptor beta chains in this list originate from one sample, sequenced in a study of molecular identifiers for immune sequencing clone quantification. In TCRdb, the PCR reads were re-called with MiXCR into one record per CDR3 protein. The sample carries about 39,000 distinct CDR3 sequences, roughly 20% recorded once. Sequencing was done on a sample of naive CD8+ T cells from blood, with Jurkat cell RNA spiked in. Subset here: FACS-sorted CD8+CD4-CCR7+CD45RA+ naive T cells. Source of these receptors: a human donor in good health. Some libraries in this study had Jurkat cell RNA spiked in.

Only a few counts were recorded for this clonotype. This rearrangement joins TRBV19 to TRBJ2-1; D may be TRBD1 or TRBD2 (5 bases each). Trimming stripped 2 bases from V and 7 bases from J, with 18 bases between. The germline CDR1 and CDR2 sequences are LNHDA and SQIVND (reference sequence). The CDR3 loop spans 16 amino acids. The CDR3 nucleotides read TGTGCCAGTAGTATACGGGGCGATGGGAGATATAATGAGCAGTTCTTC. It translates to CASSIRGDGRYNEQFF.

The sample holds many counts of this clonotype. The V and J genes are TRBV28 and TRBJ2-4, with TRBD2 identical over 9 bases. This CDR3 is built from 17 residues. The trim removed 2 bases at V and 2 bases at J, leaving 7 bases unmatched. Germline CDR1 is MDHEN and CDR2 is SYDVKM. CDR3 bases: TGTGCCAGCAGTTTAACTGTGGCTAGCGGGACCAAAAACATTCAGTACTTC. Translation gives CASSLTVASGTKNIQYF.

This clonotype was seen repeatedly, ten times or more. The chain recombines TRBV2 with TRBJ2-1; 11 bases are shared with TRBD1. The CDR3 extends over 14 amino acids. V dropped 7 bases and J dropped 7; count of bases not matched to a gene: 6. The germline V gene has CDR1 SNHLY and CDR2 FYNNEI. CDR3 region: CASTWTGGWNEQFF. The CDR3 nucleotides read TGTGCCAGCACCTGGACAGGGGGCTGGAATGAGCAGTTCTTC.

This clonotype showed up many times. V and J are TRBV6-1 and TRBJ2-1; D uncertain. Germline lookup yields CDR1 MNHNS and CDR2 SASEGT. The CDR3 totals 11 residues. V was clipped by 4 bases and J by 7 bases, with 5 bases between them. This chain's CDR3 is CASSAPNEQFF. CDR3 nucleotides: TGTGCCAGCAGTGCCCCAAATGAGCAGTTCTTC.

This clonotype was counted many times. The CDR3 loop reads CASSSLGSKNIQYF. The CDR3 DNA is TGTGCCAGCAGCTCCCTAGGATCCAAAAACATTCAGTACTTC. The chain uses TRBV5-6 and TRBJ2-4; no clear D gene. In germline, CDR1 is SGHDT, CDR2 YYEEEE. Deletions cut 3 bases from V and 2 bases from J, with 9 bases between. The CDR3 is 14 amino acids.

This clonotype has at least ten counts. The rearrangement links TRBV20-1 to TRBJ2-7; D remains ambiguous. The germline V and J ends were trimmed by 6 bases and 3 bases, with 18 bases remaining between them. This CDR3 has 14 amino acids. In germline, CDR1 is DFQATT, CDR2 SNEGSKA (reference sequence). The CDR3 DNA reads TGCAGTGCAACCGGGCCCCCCAAGTACTACGAGCAGTACTTC. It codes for CSATGPPKYYEQYF.

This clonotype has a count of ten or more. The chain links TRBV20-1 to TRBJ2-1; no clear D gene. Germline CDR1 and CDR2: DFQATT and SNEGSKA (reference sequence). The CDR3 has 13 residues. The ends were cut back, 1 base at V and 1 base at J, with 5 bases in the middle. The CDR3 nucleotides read TGCAGTGCTAGAGTCCCATCCTACAATGAGCAGTTCTTC. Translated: CSARVPSYNEQFF.

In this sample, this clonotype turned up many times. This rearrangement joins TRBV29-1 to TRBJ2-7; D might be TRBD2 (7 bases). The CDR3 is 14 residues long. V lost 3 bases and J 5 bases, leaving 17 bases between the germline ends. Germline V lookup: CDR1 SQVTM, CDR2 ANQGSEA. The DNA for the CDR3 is TGCAGCGTTGAGTGGGGGGGCGCTGGGAACGAGCAGTACTTC. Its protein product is CSVEWGGAGNEQYF.

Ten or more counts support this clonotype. The CDR3 DNA follows: TGTGCCAGTAGTATGGGGACGAGGGGATACAATGAGCAGTTCTTC. Its translation: CASSMGTRGYNEQFF. The V and J genes are TRBV19 and TRBJ2-1; D is tentatively TRBD1 or TRBD2 (5 bases each). The CDR3 length is 15 residues. CDR1 is LNHDA and CDR2 is SQIVND in the germline V gene (reference sequence). V lost 3 bases and J 4 bases, leaving 13 bases between the germline ends.

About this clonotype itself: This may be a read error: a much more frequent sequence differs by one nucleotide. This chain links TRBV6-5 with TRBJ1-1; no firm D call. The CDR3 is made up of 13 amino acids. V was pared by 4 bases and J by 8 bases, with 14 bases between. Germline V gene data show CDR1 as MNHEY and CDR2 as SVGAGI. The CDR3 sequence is CASSWTKKGEAFF. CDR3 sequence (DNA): TGTGCCAGCAGTTGGACGAAAAAGGGCGAAGCTTTCTTT.

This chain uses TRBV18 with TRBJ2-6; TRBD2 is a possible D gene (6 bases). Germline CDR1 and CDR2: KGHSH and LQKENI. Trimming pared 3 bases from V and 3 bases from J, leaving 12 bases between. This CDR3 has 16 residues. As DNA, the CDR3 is TGTGCCAGCTCACCCCGGGGAGGCGGTGGGGCCAACGTCCTGACTTTC. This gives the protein CASSPRGGGGANVLTF.

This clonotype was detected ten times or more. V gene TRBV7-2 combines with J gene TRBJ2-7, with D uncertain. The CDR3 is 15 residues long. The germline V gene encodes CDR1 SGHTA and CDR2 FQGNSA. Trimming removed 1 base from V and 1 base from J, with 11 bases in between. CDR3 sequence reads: CASSLDLFPSYEQYF. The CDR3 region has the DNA TGTGCCAGCAGCTTAGATCTCTTCCCTTCCTACGAGCAGTACTTC.

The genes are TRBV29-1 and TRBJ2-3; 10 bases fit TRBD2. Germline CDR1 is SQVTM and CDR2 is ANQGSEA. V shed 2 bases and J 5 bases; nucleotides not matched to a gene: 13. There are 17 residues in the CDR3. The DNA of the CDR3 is TGCAGCGTTGAATCGTCCTTCTCCGAGCGGGAGGGAGATACGCAGTATTTT. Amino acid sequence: CSVESSFSEREGDTQYF.

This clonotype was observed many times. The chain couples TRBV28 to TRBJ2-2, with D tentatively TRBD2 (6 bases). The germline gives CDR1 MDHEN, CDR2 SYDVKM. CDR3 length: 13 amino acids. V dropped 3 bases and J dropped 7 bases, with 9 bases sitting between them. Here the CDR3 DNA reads TGTGCCAGCAGTTTCGGGGGAAACGGGGAGCTGTTTTTT. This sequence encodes CASSFGGNGELFF.

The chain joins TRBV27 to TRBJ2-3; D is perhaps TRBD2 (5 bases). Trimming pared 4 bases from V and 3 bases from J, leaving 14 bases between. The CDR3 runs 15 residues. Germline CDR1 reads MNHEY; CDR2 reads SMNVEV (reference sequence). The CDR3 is CASSWKVARTDTQYF. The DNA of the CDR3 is TGTGCCAGCAGTTGGAAGGTAGCGAGGACAGATACGCAGTATTTT.

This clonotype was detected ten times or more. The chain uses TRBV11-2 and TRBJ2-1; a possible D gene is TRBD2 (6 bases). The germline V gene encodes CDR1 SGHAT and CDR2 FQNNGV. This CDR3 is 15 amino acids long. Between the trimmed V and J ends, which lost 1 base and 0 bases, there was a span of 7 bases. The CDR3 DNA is TGTGCCAGCAGCTTAGTACTAGCCTCCTACAATGAGCAGTTCTTC. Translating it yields CASSLVLASYNEQFF.

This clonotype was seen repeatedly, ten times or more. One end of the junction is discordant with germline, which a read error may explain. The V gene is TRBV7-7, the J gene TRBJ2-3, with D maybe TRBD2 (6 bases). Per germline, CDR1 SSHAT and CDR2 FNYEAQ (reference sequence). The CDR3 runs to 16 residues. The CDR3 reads CASSLVVGRSTDTQYF. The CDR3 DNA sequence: TGTGCTAGCAGCTTAGTGGTCGGGAGAAGCACAGATACGCAGTATTTT. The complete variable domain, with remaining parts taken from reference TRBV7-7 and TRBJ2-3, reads GAGVSQSPRYKVTKRGQDVTLRCDPISSHATLYWYQQALGQGPEFLTYFNYEAQPDKSGLPSDRFSAERPEGSISTLTIQRTEQRDSAMYRCASSLVVGRSTDTQYFGPGTRLTVL.

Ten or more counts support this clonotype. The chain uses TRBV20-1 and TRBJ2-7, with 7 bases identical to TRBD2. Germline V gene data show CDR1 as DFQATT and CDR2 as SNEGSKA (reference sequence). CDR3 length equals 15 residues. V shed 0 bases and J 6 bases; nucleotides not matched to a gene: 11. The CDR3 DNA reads TGCAGTGCTAGAGATTGGGCGGGAGTGGCGAGCGAGCAGTACTTC. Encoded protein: CSARDWAGVASEQYF.

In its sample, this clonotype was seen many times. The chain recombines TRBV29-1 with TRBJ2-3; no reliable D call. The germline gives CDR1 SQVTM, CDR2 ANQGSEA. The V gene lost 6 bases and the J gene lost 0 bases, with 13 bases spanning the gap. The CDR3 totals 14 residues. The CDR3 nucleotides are TGCAGCGTCCCGGGCAGGTGGAGCACAGATACGCAGTATTTT. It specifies CSVPGRWSTDTQYF.

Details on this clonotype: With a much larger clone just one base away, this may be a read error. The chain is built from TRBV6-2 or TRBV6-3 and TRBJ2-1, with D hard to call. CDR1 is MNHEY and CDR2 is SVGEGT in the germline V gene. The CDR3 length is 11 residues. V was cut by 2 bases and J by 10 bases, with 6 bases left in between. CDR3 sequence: CASSYGSEQFF. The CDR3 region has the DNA TGTGCCAGCAGTTACGGGTCAGAGCAGTTCTTC.

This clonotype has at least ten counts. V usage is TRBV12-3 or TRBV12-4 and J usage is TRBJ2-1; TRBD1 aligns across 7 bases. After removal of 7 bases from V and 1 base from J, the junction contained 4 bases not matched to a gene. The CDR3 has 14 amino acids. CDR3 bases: TGTGCCAGCAAGACAGGGCCGTCCTACAATGAGCAGTTCTTC. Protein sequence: CASKTGPSYNEQFF.

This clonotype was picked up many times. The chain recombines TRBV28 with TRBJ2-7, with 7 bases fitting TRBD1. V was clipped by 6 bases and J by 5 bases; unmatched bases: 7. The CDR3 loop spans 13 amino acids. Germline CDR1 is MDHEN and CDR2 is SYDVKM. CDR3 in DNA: TGTGCCAGCAGGTCCCGGGACAGTCACGAGCAGTACTTC. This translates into CASRSRDSHEQYF.

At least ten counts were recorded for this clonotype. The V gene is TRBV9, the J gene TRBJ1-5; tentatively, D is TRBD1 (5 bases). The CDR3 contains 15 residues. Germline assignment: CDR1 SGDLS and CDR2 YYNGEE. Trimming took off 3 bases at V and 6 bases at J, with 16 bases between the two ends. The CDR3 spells CASSDSGGVSQPQHF. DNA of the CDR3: TGTGCCAGCAGCGATTCAGGAGGGGTCAGTCAGCCCCAGCATTTT.

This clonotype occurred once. In nucleotides, the CDR3 is TGTGCCAGCAGTTTATTAGCGGACAGGGGTCACTATGGCTACACCTTC. Translated, it gives CASSLLADRGHYGYTF. This chain joins TRBV28 and TRBJ1-2; TRBD1 matches 9 bases. The CDR3 sequence is 16 residues long. V shed 1 base and J 3 bases; nucleotides not matched to a gene: 6. Per the germline V gene, CDR1 is MDHEN and CDR2 is SYDVKM.